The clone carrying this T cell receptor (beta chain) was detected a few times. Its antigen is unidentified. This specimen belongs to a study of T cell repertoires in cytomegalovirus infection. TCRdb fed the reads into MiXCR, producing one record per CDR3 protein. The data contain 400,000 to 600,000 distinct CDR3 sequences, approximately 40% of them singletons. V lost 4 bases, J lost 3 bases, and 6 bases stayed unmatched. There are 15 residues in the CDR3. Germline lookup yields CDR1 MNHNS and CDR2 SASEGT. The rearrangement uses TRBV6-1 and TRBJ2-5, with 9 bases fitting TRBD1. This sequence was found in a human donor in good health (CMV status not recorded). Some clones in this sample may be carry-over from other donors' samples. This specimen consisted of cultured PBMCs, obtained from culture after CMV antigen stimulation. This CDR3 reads CASSGGTGREETQYF. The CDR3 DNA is TGTGCCAGCAGTGGCGGGACAGGGAGAGAAGAGACCCAGTACTTC.